Shown below are 11 T cell receptor beta chains from a single sample sequenced in a study of cytomegalovirus exposure and HLA in healthy donors. Researchers ran the PCR with 60 Vbeta and 13 Jbeta primers. Profiled with immunoSEQ multiplex PCR; TCRdb holds only in-frame clones, not every one. The sample lists approximately 120,000 clones, roughly 83% seen once, with over 15% in the top ten. The sequencing input was PBMCs. All receptors derive from a young man in good health and CMV-seropositive.

A word on this clone: This specimen includes other DNA sequences encoding the same CDR3. The chain couples TRBV5-6 to TRBJ1-1, with D possibly TRBD1 on 5 matching bases. CDR3 length equals 12 residues. Germline V gene lookup returns CDR1 SGHDT and CDR2 YYEEEE. Between the trimmed V and J ends, which lost 2 bases and 5 bases, there was a span of 7 bases. CDR3 DNA: TGTGCCAGCAGCTTCGGGGGTACTGAAGCTTTCTTT. Encoded protein: CASSFGGTEAFF.

V and J are TRBV7-9 and TRBJ2-1, with 14 bases lining up with TRBD2. Trimming cost V 3 bases and J 0 bases; bases outside gene matches: 7. This CDR3 region has 19 residues. The germline V gene has CDR1 SEHNR and CDR2 FQNEAQ (reference sequence). The chain's CDR3 is CASSFGLAGGQSSYNEQFF. In nucleotides, the CDR3 is TGTGCCAGCAGCTTCGGACTAGCGGGGGGCCAGAGCTCCTACAATGAGCAGTTCTTC. The full variable domain, in which reference TRBV7-9 and TRBJ2-1 provide the parts outside the CDR3, is DTGVSQNPRHKITKRGQNVTFRCDPISEHNRLYWYRQTLGQGPEFLTYFQNEAQLEKSRLLSDRFSAERPKGSFSTLEIQRTEQGDSAMYLCASSFGLAGGQSSYNEQFFGPGTRLTVL.

This clone was counted only a few times. V is TRBV28 and J is TRBJ1-5, with 10 positions matching TRBD1. This CDR3 comprises 17 residues. V shed 0 bases, J shed 5 bases, and the junction held 7 bases outside the gene matches. CDR1 and CDR2 from the germline V gene are MDHEN and SYDVKM. CDR3 region: CASSLWGGTGEDQPQHF. The CDR3 DNA follows: TGTGCCAGCAGTTTATGGGGCGGGACAGGGGAGGATCAGCCCCAGCATTTT.

This clone was counted only a few times. The chain carries TRBV10-1 and TRBJ2-5; D might be TRBD1 (6 bases). Deletions cut 6 bases from V and 1 base from J, with 9 bases between. CDR1 is WNHNN and CDR2 is SYGVQD in the germline V gene (reference sequence). The CDR3 runs to 13 residues. The CDR3: CASSQQGQETQYF. DNA of the CDR3: TGCGCCAGCAGCCAACAGGGCCAAGAGACCCAGTACTTC.

This rearrangement joins TRBV27 to TRBJ1-1, with 7 bases fitting TRBD1. Per the germline V gene, CDR1 is MNHEY and CDR2 is SMNVEV (reference sequence). The CDR3 sequence is 15 residues long. Trimming took 6 bases from V and 0 from J; bases not matched to a gene: 7. The CDR3 nucleotides read TGTGCCAGCAGGGACAGGAGGGGGCTGAACACTGAAGCTTTCTTT. It codes for CASRDRRGLNTEAFF.

The chain employs TRBV6-5 and TRBJ1-2; D is perhaps TRBD1 (6 bases). V lost 2 bases to trimming and J lost 3 bases, with 13 bases between them. The CDR3 has 15 residues. Per the germline V gene, CDR1 is MNHEY and CDR2 is SVGAGI. For the CDR3, the DNA is TGTGCCAGCAGTTACAGCGTCAGGGGTGACTATGGCTACACCTTC. Residues: CASSYSVRGDYGYTF.

The rearrangement links TRBV29-1 to TRBJ2-2; D might be TRBD1 (6 bases). V lost 6 bases, J lost 4 bases, and 9 bases lay in between. Germline values: CDR1 SQVTM, CDR2 ANQGSEA. This CDR3 region has 12 residues. CDR3: CSVTGPTGELFF. In DNA, the CDR3 is TGCAGCGTCACAGGGCCCACCGGGGAGCTGTTTTTT.

A few counts support this clone. J is TRBJ1-4 and V is TRBV6-1; D may be TRBD1 (5 bases). Germline V gene lookup returns CDR1 MNHNS and CDR2 SASEGT. V was shortened by 4 bases and J by 7 bases, with 16 bases between the two germline ends. The length of the CDR3 is 15 residues. In DNA form, the CDR3 reads TGTGCCAGCAGTGTAGACAGACCCTTCGGTGAAAAACTGTTTTTT. Its translation: CASSVDRPFGEKLFF.

The chain couples TRBV11-3 to TRBJ2-7; D possibly corresponds to TRBD2 (5 bases). CDR1 is SGHNT, CDR2 YENEEA, per germline. The ends were cut back, 5 bases at V and 2 bases at J, with 10 bases in the middle. The CDR3 consists of 13 residues. The CDR3 loop reads CASSEGSPYEQYF. DNA of the CDR3: TGTGCCAGCAGCGAGGGATCCCCCTACGAGCAGTACTTC.

V usage is TRBV4-2 and J usage is TRBJ1-1; weak D call: TRBD1 (6 bases). This CDR3 is 15 amino acids long. V was pared by 2 bases and J by 11 bases, with 21 bases between. Germline V gene lookup returns CDR1 LGHNA and CDR2 YNFKEQ. The CDR3: CASSQFPITGKGAFF. Written as DNA, the CDR3 is TGTGCCAGCAGCCAATTCCCAATCACAGGGAAAGGGGCTTTCTTT.

This clone has a handful of counts. The genes are TRBV2 and TRBJ2-2; TRBD2 is a possible D gene (6 bases). V was pared by 6 bases and J by 1 base, with 15 bases between. The germline gives CDR1 SNHLY, CDR2 FYNNEI. The CDR3 contains 16 residues. The CDR3 nucleotides read TGTGCCAGCAGCCTTACAGCGGGCAGGAACACCGGGGAGCTGTTTTTT. Residues: CASSLTAGRNTGELFF.